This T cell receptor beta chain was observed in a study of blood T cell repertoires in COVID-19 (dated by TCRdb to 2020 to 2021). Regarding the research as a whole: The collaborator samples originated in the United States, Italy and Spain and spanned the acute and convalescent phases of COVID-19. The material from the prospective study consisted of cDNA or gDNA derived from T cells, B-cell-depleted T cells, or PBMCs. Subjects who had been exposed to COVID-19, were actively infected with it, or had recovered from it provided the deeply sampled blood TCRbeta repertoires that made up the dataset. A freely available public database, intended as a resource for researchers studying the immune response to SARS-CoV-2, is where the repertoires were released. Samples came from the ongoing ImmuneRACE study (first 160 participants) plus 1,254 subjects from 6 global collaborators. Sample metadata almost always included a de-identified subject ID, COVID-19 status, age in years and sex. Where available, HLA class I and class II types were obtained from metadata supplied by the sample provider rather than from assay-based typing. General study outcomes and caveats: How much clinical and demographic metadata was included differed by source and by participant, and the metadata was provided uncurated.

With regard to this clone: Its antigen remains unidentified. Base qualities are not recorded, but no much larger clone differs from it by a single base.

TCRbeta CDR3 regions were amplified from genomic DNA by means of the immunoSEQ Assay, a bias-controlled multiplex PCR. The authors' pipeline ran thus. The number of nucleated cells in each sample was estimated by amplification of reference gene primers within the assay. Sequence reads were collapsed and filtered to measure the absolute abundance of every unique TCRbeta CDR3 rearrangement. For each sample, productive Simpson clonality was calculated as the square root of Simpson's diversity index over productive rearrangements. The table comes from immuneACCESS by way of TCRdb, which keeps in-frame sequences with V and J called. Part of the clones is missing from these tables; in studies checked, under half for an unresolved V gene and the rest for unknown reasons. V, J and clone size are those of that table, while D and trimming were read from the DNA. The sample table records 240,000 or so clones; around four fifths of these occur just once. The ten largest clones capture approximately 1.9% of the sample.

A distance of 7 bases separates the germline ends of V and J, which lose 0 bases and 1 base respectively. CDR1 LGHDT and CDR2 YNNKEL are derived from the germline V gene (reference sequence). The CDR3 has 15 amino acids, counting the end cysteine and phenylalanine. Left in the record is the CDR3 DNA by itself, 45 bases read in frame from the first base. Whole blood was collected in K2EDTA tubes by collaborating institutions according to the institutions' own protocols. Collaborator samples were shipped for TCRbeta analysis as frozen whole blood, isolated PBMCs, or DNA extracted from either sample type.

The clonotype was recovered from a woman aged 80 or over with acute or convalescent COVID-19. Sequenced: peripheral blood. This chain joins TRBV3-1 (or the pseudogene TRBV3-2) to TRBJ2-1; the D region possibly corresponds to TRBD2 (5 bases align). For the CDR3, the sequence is CASSQDRRSYNEQFF. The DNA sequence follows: TGTGCCAGCAGCCAAGACAGGAGGTCCTACAATGAGCAGTTCTTC.